The 22 T cell receptor beta chains below were found in one sample sequenced in a study of blood T cell repertoires in COVID-19. Assay: immunoSEQ multiplex PCR; the TCRdb copy retains only in-frame clones and omits some. The sample lists about 76,000 clones, about 93% occurring once. Specimen: peripheral blood. The receptors here all came from a human donor in a cohort sampled during active COVID-19.

A single count supports this clone. V usage is TRBV12-5 and J usage is TRBJ1-6, with TRBD1 identical over 9 bases. The CDR3 is 17 amino acids. The trim removed 1 base at V and 8 bases at J, leaving 9 bases unmatched. The germline V gene has CDR1 LGHNT and CDR2 FRNRAP. CDR3 sequence: CASGLDLGRDRDSPLHF. In nucleotides, the CDR3 is TGTGCTAGTGGTTTGGACCTGGGGCGGGACAGGGATTCACCCCTCCACTTT.

This rearrangement joins TRBV9 to TRBJ1-6; TRBD1 agrees at 7 bases. V lost 4 bases to trimming and J lost 7 bases; unmatched junction nucleotides: 8. This CDR3 is 15 amino acids long. Germline CDR1 is SGDLS and CDR2 is YYNGEE. The CDR3 loop is CASSSGGQRNSPLHF. For the CDR3, the DNA is TGTGCCAGCAGCTCAGGGGGACAGAGGAATTCACCCCTCCACTTT. Looking up the rest from reference TRBV9 and TRBJ1-6 gives the full variable domain: DSGVTQTPKHLITATGQRVTLRCSPRSGDLSVYWYQQSLDQGLQFLIQYYNGEERAKGNILERFSAQQFPDLHSELNLSSLELGDSALYFCASSSGGQRNSPLHFGNGTRLTVT.

CDR3 sequence reads: CASSQEDRAPQPQHF. The CDR3 DNA is TGTGCCAGCAGCCAAGAGGACAGGGCGCCTCAGCCCCAGCATTTT. This sequence joins TRBV4-2 and TRBJ1-5; 8 bases are a match to TRBD1. This CDR3 comprises 15 residues. CDR1 LGHNA and CDR2 YNFKEQ come from the germline V gene. V gave up 0 bases and J gave up 6 bases; unmatched junction bases: 4.

CDR3 region: CASSLDRKETQYF. Here the CDR3 DNA reads TGTGCCAGCAGTCTAGACAGAAAAGAGACCCAGTACTTC. The chain is built from TRBV12-3 or TRBV12-4 and TRBJ2-5, with D possibly being TRBD1 (5 bases). The length of the CDR3 is 13 residues. Trimming cost V 5 bases and J 3 bases, with 10 bases left between them.

V usage is TRBV7-9 and J usage is TRBJ1-1, with 8 bases lining up with TRBD1. The CDR3 has 15 amino acids. Looked up from germline, CDR1 is SEHNR and CDR2 is FQNEAQ (reference sequence). The J segment lost 1 base and the V segment lost 5 bases, leaving 6 bases of the junction unmatched. The CDR3 DNA reads TGTGCCAGCAGCCCGCCCGGGACAGGGAACACTGAAGCTTTCTTT. Translation gives CASSPPGTGNTEAFF.

The gene calls are TRBV5-4 and TRBJ2-3; 10 bases line up with TRBD2. Per germline, CDR1 SGHNT and CDR2 YYREEE (reference sequence). The CDR3 runs to 16 residues. Trimming at V came to 4 bases and at J to 4 bases, leaving 9 bases not matched to a gene. CDR3 nucleotide sequence: TGTGCCAGCAGCCAAGTAGCGGGGGGAGGCCCAGATACGCAGTATTTT. Its translation is CASSQVAGGGPDTQYF.

The chain carries TRBV5-1 and TRBJ2-1; no definite D call. Germline V gene data show CDR1 as SGHRS and CDR2 as YFSETQ. The CDR3 is 13 amino acids. Trimming took 4 bases from V and 4 from J, leaving 9 bases between them. The CDR3 loop is CASSPLRYNEQFF. As DNA, the CDR3 is TGCGCCAGCAGCCCACTCCGGTACAATGAGCAGTTCTTC.

The chain combines TRBV7-9 with TRBJ2-1; D is perhaps TRBD2 (6 bases). In germline, CDR1 is SEHNR, CDR2 FQNEAQ (reference sequence). The length of the CDR3 is 12 residues. Trimming removed 6 bases from V and 10 bases from J, with 13 bases in between. The CDR3 nucleotides are TGTGCCAGCAGGTCTGGGACTTGGGAGCAGTTCTTC. It specifies CASRSGTWEQFF. Full variable domain (rest looked up from reference TRBV7-9 and TRBJ2-1): DTGVSQNPRHKITKRGQNVTFRCDPISEHNRLYWYRQTLGQGPEFLTYFQNEAQLEKSRLLSDRFSAERPKGSFSTLEIQRTEQGDSAMYLCASRSGTWEQFFGPGTRLTVL.

The chain joins TRBV19 to TRBJ1-3; unclear D gene. This CDR3 comprises 14 residues. V dropped 4 bases and J dropped 4 bases, with 11 bases sitting between them. From germline, CDR1 is LNHDA and CDR2 SQIVND (reference sequence). The CDR3 protein is CASSTRGIGNTIYF. CDR3 coding DNA: TGTGCCAGTAGTACGCGGGGAATAGGAAACACCATATATTTT. The entire variable domain, with the rest obtained from reference TRBV19 and TRBJ1-3, is as follows: DGGITQSPKYLFRKEGQNVTLSCEQNLNHDAMYWYRQDPGQGLRLIYYSQIVNDFQKGDIAEGYSVSREKKESFPLTVTSAQKNPTAFYLCASSTRGIGNTIYFGEGSWLTVV.

This clone has a single count. The chain uses TRBV6-5 and TRBJ2-7; 9 bases are a match to TRBD1. Trimming removed 6 bases from V and 5 bases from J; junction bases left unmatched: 8. The CDR3 sequence is 14 residues long. The germline V gene has CDR1 MNHEY and CDR2 SVGAGI. The CDR3 DNA follows: TGTGCCAGCAGACCGGGACAGGGATCGAACGAGCAGTACTTC. It yields the protein CASRPGQGSNEQYF.

The chain uses TRBV7-8 and TRBJ2-5; TRBD2 is a possible D gene (6 bases). CDR3 length: 16 residues. V was trimmed by 3 bases and J by 2 bases, leaving 16 bases between them. In germline, CDR1 is SGHVS, CDR2 FQNEAQ. The CDR3 protein is CASSFRWASEQETQYF. The CDR3 DNA is TGTGCCAGCAGCTTCCGGTGGGCTAGCGAACAAGAGACCCAGTACTTC.

This chain uses TRBV5-6 with TRBJ2-4; weak D call: TRBD2 (7 bases). V was shortened by 4 bases and J by 4 bases, with 18 bases between the two germline ends. The CDR3 has 16 amino acids. CDR1 and CDR2 from the germline V gene are SGHDT and YYEEEE. Here the CDR3 DNA reads TGTGCCAGCAGCCCGGTGGGGGGGACAATAAAAAACATTCAGTACTTC. This sequence encodes CASSPVGGTIKNIQYF.

This sequence joins TRBV5-6 and TRBJ1-5, with D maybe TRBD1 (5 bases). The CDR3 is 16 residues long. Germline V gene data show CDR1 as SGHDT and CDR2 as YYEEEE. V was cut by 4 bases and J by 7 bases, with 21 bases left in between. The CDR3 region is CASSLSPRGVNQPQHF. The CDR3 DNA follows: TGTGCCAGCAGCCTCTCTCCCCGGGGGGTTAACCAGCCCCAGCATTTT. Looking up the rest from reference TRBV5-6 and TRBJ1-5 gives the full variable domain: DAGVTQSPTHLIKTRGQQVTLRCSPKSGHDTVSWYQQALGQGPQFIFQYYEEEERQRGNFPDRFSGHQFPNYSSELNVNALLLGDSALYLCASSLSPRGVNQPQHFGDGTRLSIL.

The genes are TRBV19 and TRBJ2-7, with 11 bases fitting TRBD2. CDR1 and CDR2 from the germline V gene are LNHDA and SQIVND (reference sequence). CDR3 size: 16 residues. With V trimmed by 5 bases and J by 2 bases, 8 bases remained unmatched. CDR3 sequence (DNA): TGTGCCAGTAGTTTCACGACTAGCGGGGTAGCCTACGAGCAGTACTTC. It translates to CASSFTTSGVAYEQYF.

The chain is built from TRBV9 and TRBJ1-6; D gene uncertain. Per the germline V gene, CDR1 is SGDLS and CDR2 is YYNGEE. Deletions cut 3 bases from V and 8 bases from J, with 24 bases between. This CDR3 is 18 amino acids long. The CDR3 is CASSAHPASGWFHSPLHF. CDR3 DNA sequence: TGTGCCAGCAGCGCTCATCCTGCGTCGGGTTGGTTTCATTCACCCCTCCACTTT.

This sequence joins TRBV7-9 and TRBJ2-7; 7 nucleotides align to TRBD1. The V segment lost 1 base and the J segment 5 bases; nucleotides outside the gene matches: 11. The CDR3 sequence is 16 residues long. Per germline, CDR1 SEHNR and CDR2 FQNEAQ (reference sequence). The CDR3 sequence: CASSLVGTVGSNEQYF. In DNA form, the CDR3 reads TGTGCCAGCAGCTTAGTTGGGACAGTAGGTTCCAACGAGCAGTACTTC.

V is TRBV14 and J is TRBJ2-3; the D gene is possibly TRBD1 (6 bases). CDR3 length: 18 amino acids. The V end lost 5 bases, the J end lost 0 bases, and 21 bases lay between the germline ends. Germline CDR1 SGHDN, CDR2 FVKESK. The CDR3 DNA reads as TGTGCCAGCAGCTTACGGCCCGGGGACAACGCTAGCACAGATACGCAGTATTTT. It encodes CASSLRPGDNASTDTQYF. The full variable domain, its missing parts supplied by reference TRBV14 and TRBJ2-3, is EAGVTQFPSHSVIEKGQTVTLRCDPISGHDNLYWYRRVMGKEIKFLLHFVKESKQDESGMPNNRFLAERTGGTYSTLKVQPAELEDSGVYFCASSLRPGDNASTDTQYFGPGTRLTVL.

The chain employs TRBV29-1 and TRBJ2-7; D may be TRBD1 (6 bases). The CDR3 length is 16 residues. With 2 bases removed from V and 0 bases from J, the gap between germline ends came to 17 bases. CDR1 SQVTM and CDR2 ANQGSEA come from the germline V gene. The CDR3 DNA reads as TGCAGCGTTGAAAAAACAGGGTCCTCCTTCTCCTACGAGCAGTACTTC. This codes for CSVEKTGSSFSYEQYF.

The gene calls are TRBV5-1 and TRBJ2-5; 7 nucleotides agree with TRBD1. This CDR3 is built from 15 residues. With V trimmed by 0 bases and J by 5 bases, 7 bases remained unmatched. The germline V gene encodes CDR1 SGHRS and CDR2 YFSETQ. In DNA, the CDR3 is TGCGCCAGCAGCTTGGCAAATAGCAGGGGGGAGACCCAGTACTTC. Protein product: CASSLANSRGETQYF.

The chain joins TRBV10-2 to TRBJ2-3, with D perhaps TRBD2 (6 bases). The germline V gene has CDR1 WSHSY and CDR2 SAAADI. Trimming shortened V by 7 bases and J by 4 bases, and 15 bases separated the two germline ends. This CDR3 region has 14 residues. The CDR3 loop reads CASKLRGRSDTQYF. In nucleotides, the CDR3 is TGCGCCAGCAAGCTGCGGGGTAGGTCAGATACGCAGTATTTT.

This sequence joins TRBV19 and TRBJ1-1, with D perhaps TRBD1 (5 bases). The CDR3 covers 14 residues. V was shortened by 7 bases and J by 5 bases, with 17 bases between the two germline ends. Germline V gene data show CDR1 as LNHDA and CDR2 as SQIVND (reference sequence). As DNA, the CDR3 is TGTGCCAGTACCCTAGCGGGGGATTGGACTGAAGCTTTCTTT. It translates to CASTLAGDWTEAFF.

The chain combines TRBV4-1 with TRBJ2-7, with 9 positions matching TRBD2. V trimming: 4 bases; J trimming: 6 bases; junction bases outside the gene matches: 13. CDR1 is MGHRA, CDR2 YSYEKL, per germline. This CDR3 comprises 16 residues. The DNA for the CDR3 is TGCGCCAGCAGCCGGAGCGAAGGGGTACTAGCGGGCGAGCAGTACTTC. It yields the protein CASSRSEGVLAGEQYF.